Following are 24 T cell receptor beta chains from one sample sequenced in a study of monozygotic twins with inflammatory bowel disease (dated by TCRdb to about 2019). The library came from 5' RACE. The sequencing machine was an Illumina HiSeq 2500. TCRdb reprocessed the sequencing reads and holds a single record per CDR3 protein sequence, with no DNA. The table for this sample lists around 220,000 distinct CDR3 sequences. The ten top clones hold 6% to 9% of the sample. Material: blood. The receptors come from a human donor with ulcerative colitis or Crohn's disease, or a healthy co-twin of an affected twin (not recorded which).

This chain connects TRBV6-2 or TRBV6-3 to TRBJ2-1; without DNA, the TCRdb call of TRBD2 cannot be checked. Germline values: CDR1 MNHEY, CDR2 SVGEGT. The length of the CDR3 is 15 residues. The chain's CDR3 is CASRPTSGSYNEQFF.

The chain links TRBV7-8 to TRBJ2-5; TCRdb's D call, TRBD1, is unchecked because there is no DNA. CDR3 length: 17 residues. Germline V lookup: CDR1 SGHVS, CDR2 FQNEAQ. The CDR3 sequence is CASSPQTGLRNQETQYF.

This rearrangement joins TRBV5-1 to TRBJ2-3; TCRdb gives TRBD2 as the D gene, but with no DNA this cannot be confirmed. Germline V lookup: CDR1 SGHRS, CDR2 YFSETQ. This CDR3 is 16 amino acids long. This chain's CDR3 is CASSLGDYRITDTQYF.

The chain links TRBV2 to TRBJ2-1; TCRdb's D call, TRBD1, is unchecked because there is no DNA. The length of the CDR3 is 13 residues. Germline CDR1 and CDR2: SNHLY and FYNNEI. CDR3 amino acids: CASLAGDRVEQFF.

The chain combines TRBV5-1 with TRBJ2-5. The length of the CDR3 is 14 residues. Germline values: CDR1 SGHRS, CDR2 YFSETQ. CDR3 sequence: CASSSDSSQETQYF.

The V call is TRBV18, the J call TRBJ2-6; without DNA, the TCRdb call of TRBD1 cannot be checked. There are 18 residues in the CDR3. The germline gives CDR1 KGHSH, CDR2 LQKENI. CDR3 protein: CASSPTPGQSSGANVLTF. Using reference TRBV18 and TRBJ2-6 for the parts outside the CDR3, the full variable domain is NAGVMQNPRHLVRRRGQEARLRCSPMKGHSHVYWYRQLPEEGLKFMVYLQKENIIDESGMPKERFSAEFPKEGPSILRIQQVVRGDSAAYFCASSPTPGQSSGANVLTFGAGSRLTVL.

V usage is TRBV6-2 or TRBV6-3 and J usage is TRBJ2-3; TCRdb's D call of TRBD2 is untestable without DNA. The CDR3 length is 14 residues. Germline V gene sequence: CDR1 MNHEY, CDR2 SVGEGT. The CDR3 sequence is CASLRAGSTDTQYF.

Here the CDR3 reads CASLLAQGLNTEAFF. This rearrangement joins TRBV6-1 to TRBJ1-1; absent DNA, TCRdb's TRBD1 call cannot be checked. This CDR3 contains 15 residues. CDR1 is MNHNS and CDR2 is SASEGT in the germline V gene.

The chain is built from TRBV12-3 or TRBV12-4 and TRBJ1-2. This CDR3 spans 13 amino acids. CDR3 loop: CASSPTSNYGYTF.

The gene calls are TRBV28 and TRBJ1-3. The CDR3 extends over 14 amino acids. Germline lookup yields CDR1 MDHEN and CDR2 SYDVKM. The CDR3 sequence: CASSSGSGGNTIYF.

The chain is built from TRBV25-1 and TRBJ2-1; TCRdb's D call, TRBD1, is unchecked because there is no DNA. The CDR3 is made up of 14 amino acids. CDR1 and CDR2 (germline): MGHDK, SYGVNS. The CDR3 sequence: CASSPHRFYNEQFF.

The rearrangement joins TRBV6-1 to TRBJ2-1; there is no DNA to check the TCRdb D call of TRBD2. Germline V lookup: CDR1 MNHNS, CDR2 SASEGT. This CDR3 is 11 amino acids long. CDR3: CASSARAEQFF.

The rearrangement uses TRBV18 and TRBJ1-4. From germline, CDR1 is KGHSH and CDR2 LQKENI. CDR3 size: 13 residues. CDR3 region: CASSPSANEKLFF. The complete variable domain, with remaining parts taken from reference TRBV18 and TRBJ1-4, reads NAGVMQNPRHLVRRRGQEARLRCSPMKGHSHVYWYRQLPEEGLKFMVYLQKENIIDESGMPKERFSAEFPKEGPSILRIQQVVRGDSAAYFCASSPSANEKLFFGSGTQLSVL.

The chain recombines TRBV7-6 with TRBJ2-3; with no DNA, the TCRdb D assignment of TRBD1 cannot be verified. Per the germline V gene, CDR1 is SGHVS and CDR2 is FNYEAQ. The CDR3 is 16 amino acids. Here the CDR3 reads CASSLSGGKRPDTQYF.

CDR3 sequence: CASSPPIGNPYEQYF. The genes are TRBV18 and TRBJ2-7. The V gene's germline CDR1 is KGHSH and CDR2 LQKENI. The CDR3 covers 15 residues.

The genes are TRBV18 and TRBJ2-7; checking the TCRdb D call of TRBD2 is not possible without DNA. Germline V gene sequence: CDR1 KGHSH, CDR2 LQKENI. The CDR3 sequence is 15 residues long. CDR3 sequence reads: CASSQGGILTYEQYF.

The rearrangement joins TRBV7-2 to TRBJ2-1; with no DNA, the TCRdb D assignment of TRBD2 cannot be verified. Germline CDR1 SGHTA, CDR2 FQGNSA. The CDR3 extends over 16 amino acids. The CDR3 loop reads CASSLDRAGGYNEQFF.

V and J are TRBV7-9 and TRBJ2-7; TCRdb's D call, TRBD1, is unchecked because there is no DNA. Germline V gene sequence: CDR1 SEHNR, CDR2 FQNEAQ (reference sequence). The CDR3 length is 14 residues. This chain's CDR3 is CASSFETGRGEQYF.

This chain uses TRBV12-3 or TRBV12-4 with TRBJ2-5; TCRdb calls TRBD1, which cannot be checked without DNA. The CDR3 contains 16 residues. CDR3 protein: CASSLMGPVLEETQYF.

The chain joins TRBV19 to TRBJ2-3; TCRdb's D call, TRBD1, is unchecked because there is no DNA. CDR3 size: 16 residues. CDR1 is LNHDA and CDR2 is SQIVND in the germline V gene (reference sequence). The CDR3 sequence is CASSIVGAEDTDTQYF.

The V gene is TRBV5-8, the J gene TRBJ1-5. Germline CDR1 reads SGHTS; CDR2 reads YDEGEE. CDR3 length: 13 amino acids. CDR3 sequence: CASSFWGVQPQHF.

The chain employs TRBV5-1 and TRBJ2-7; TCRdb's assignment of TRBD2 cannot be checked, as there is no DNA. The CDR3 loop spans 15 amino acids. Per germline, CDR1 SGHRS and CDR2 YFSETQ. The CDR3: CASSPLGGGSYEQYF.

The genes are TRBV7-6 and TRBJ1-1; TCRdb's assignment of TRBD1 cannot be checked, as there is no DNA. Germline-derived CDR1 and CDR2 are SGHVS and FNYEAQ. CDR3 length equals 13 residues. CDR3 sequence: CASSLGEQGEAFF.

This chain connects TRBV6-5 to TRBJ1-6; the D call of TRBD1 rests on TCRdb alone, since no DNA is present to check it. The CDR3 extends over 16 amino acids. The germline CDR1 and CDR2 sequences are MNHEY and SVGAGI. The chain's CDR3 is CASSYSRAGSASPLHF.